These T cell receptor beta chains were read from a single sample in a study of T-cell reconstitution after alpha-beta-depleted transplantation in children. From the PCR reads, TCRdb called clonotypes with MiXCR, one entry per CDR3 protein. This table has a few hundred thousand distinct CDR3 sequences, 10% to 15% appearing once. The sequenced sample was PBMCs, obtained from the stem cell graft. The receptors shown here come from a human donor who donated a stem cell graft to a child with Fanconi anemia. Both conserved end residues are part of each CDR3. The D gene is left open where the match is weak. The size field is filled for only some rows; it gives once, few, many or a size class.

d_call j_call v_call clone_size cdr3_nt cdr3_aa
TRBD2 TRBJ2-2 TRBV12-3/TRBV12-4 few TGTGCCAGCAGGCTAGCGGGGGGGAAAAACGGGGAGCTGTTTTTT CASRLAGGKNGELFF
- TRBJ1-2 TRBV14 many TGTGCCAGCAGCCCGGGGTTAGACTATGGCTACACCTTC CASSPGLDYGYTF
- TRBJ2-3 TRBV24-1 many TGTGCCACCAGTGATTTGACCGGGACAGATACGCAGTATTTT CATSDLTGTDTQYF
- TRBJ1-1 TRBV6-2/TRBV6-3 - TGTGCCAGCAGTCGGACTACCAACACTGAAGCTTTCTTT CASSRTTNTEAFF
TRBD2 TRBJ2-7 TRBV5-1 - TGCGCCAGCAGCTTGGCCGAGTGGCGGGGGACTTCGAAGGACGAGCAGTACTTC CASSLAEWRGTSKDEQYF
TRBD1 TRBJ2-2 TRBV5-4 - TGTGCCAGTCGACCCGCGGGACAGGGAGGATACGGGGAGCTGTTTTTT CASRPAGQGGYGELFF
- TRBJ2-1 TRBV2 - TGTGCCAGCATGTATGACTTTCCCTCCTACAATGAGCAGTTCTTC CASMYDFPSYNEQFF
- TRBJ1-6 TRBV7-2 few TGTGCCAGCAGCGACCACTTAGTACCCCTCCACTTT CASSDHLVPLHF
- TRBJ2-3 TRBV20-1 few TGCAGTGCTAGCCCCGGGATCCAAGCCGCGGATACGCAGTATTTT CSASPGIQAADTQYF
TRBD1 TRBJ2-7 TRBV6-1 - TGTGCCACCAAACAGGGGGGCCCCTACGAGCAGTACTTC CATKQGGPYEQYF
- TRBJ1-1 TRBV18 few TGTGCCAGCTCACCCTACAGGGCGGCGGGATCACAAGCTTTCTTT CASSPYRAAGSQAFF
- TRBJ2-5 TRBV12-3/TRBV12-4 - TGTGCCAGCACCCTCGGGCAGCGGGAGACCCAGTACTTC CASTLGQRETQYF
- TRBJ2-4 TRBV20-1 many TGCAGTGCGAGTCTTGGGATACTAGCCAAAAACATTCAGTACTTC CSASLGILAKNIQYF
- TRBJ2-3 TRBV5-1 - TGCGCCAGCAGCCAAGTTACAGATACGCAGTATTTT CASSQVTDTQYF
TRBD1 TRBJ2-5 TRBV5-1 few TGCGCCAGCATATTCTCGGGACAGGAGCAAGAGACCCAGTACTTC CASIFSGQEQETQYF
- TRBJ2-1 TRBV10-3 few TGTGCCACCTCAGAAGAGCAATCCTACAATGAGCAGTTCTTC CATSEEQSYNEQFF
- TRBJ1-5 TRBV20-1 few TGCAGTGCCCAGGGATCCCGAATCAATAGCAATCAGCCCCAGCATTTT CSAQGSRINSNQPQHF
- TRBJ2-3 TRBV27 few TGTGCCAGCAGTTTATCGCCTAGTCTAGATACGCAGTATTTT CASSLSPSLDTQYF
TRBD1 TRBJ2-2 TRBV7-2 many TGTGCCAGCAGCTTAGTTATTGGACAGGGAGTCGGGGAGCTGTTTTTT CASSLVIGQGVGELFF
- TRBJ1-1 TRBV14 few TGTGCCAGCAGCCAAGATTCTTCCAGGAACACTGAAGCTTTCTTT CASSQDSSRNTEAFF
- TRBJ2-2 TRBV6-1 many TGTGCCAGCAGGCGGGACACACTCACCGGGGAGCTGTTTTTT CASRRDTLTGELFF
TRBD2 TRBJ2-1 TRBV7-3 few TGTGCCAGCAGCTCCCCTAGCGGGGGATACAATGAGCAGTTCTTC CASSSPSGGYNEQFF
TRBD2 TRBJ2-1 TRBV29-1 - TGCAGCGTCAGGACTAGCGGGGGCCCATACAATGAGCAGTTCTTC CSVRTSGGPYNEQFF
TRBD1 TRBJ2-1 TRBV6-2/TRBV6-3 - TGTGCCAGCAGACGGACAGGGGGTGATTTTTATGAGCAGTTCTTC CASRRTGGDFYEQFF
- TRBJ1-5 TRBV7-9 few TGTGCCAGCAGCTTGGGTGAGGCCCAGCATTTT CASSLGEAQHF
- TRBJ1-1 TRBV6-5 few TGTGCCAGCAGTTACGGATGGGGGGTGACTGAAGCTTTCTTT CASSYGWGVTEAFF
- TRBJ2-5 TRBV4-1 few TGCGCCAGCAGCCCCAGACAAGGGTCAACGACCCAGTACTTC CASSPRQGSTTQYF
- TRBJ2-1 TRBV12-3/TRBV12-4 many TGTGCCAGCAGGGGACCCCCGGGTGGGTACAATGAGCAGTTCTTC CASRGPPGGYNEQFF
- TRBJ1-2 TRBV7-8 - TGTGCCAGCAGCCTAGGGGGGATTGCCGGCTACACCTTC CASSLGGIAGYTF
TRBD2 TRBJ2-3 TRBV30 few TGTGCCTGGAGCCCCGGGACTAGCGGGGGGCCGGCCACAGATACGCAGTATTTT CAWSPGTSGGPATDTQYF
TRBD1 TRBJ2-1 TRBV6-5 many TGTGCCAGCAGCCTCAGAGTAGGACAGGGCCTGGGTGAGCAGTTCTTC CASSLRVGQGLGEQFF
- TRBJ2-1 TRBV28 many TGTGCCAGCAGTTTAAGGGCAAGATACAATGAGCAGTTCTTC CASSLRARYNEQFF
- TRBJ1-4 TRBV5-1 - TGCGCCAGCAGCAGGGAGATCGGAACTAATGAAAAACTGTTTTTT CASSREIGTNEKLFF
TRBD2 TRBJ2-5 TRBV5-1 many TGCGCCAGCAGCCCTAACACGGGGGGGCAAGAGACCCAGTACTTC CASSPNTGGQETQYF
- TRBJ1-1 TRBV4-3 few TGCGCCAGCAGCCAAGATTGGGCTGCGCCCAGGGAAGCTTTCTTT CASSQDWAAPREAFF
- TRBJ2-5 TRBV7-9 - TGTGCCAGCAGCTTAGTATGGAGGACAACCCCCCAAGAGACCCAGTACTTC CASSLVWRTTPQETQYF
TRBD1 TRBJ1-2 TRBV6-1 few TGTGCCAGCTCCCAGGGGGGACAGGGAAGCTATGGCTACACCTTC CASSQGGQGSYGYTF
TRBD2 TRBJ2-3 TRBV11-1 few TGTGCCAGCAGCTTGGCCCCTAGCGGGGGGGTTGTCACAGATACGCAGTATTTT CASSLAPSGGVVTDTQYF